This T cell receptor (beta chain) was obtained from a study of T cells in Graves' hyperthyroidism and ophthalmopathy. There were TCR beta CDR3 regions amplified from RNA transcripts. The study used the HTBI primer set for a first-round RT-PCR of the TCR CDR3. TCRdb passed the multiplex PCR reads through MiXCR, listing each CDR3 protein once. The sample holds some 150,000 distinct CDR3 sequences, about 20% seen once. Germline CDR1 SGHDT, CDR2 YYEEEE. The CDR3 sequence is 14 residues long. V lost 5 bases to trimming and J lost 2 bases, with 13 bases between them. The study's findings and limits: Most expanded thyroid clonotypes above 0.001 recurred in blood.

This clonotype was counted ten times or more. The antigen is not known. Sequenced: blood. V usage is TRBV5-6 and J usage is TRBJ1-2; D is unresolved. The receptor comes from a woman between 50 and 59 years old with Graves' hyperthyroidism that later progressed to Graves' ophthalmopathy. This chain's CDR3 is CASRPPGTNYGYTF. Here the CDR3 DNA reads TGTGCCAGCAGACCGCCAGGTACCAACTATGGCTACACCTTC.